This TCR beta chain was sequenced in a study of identical twins (dated by TCRdb to the mid-2010s). Study-wide context: To test whether fetal clonotypes persist, this study deep-sequenced TCR alpha and beta repertoires from monozygotic twins, from unrelated adults of various ages, and from cord blood. Replicate twin experiments were performed at different times using different library preparation protocols to rule out contamination. Beyond this particular receptor, the publication reports: Invariant T cells such as MAIT and iNKT could partly confound zero-insertion analyses, though diverse VJ usage argued against this for most clonotypes. Compared with coincidental sharing between unrelated individuals, an excess of low generation-probability sequences was observed among out-of-frame TCR alpha sequences shared between twins. In beta out-of-frame sequences, excess twin sharing was weaker, because having fewer shared sequences lowered the signal-to-noise ratio. Abundant cord blood beta clonotypes had fewer insertions, young adult naive repertoires showed a similar but weaker trend, and memory repertoires showed no such trend. Conclusions relied on cross-sectional statistical analysis, since the same donors could not be followed over many years. In monozygotic twins, out-of-frame TCR alpha sharing was systematically underestimated by recombination models, although the models agreed with sharing between unrelated individuals.

Library preparation used 5' RACE. Instrument used: Illumina HiSeq 2000. A universal primer binding site was added through template switching, and the final cDNA carried a unique molecular identifier so that TCR cDNA molecules could be counted accurately. First-strand cDNA for TCR alpha and beta chains was synthesized from specific primers in the conserved constant-segment region. Each cDNA library was double barcoded, with a SMART-Mk sample barcode plus Illumina barcodes, to control for contamination. Two successive PCR steps introduced TruSeq adapter sequences along with Illumina sample barcodes. The Illumina HiSeq platform was used with custom primers to sequence TCR alpha and beta cDNA libraries. The paper's data handling went like this. MiGEC processed the raw reads to extract unique molecular identifiers, while MiXCR was used to determine the CDR3 positions. For each individual, recombination models were inferred using an EM algorithm with the repgenHMM and IGoR tools. Shared clonotype analysis was performed with the tcR package in R, normalizing sharing by the product of cloneset sizes. To study raw recombination without the effects of thymic and clonal selection, out-of-frame nonproductive sequences were analyzed. TCRdb ran its own pipeline on the public reads, namely fastp trimming at Q25 and MiXCR clone calling, and kept in-frame beta chains. Each CDR3 protein appears once, grouped with its most common genes and DNA. V and J calls and clone size were set by TCRdb, not the authors. Recorded for this sample are approximately 260,000 distinct CDR3 sequences; 11% to 15% of them occurred a single time. Around 9.5% of the sample is held by the ten biggest clonotypes.

This clonotype was counted a few times. Its cognate antigen has yet to be identified. Per-base quality was not reported, and no clone a single base away is much larger than it. According to the germline V gene (reference sequence), CDR1 reads SGHKS and CDR2 reads YYEKEE. From the cysteine up to the phenylalanine, the CDR3 has a length of 13 residues. The sequence is cut down to CDR3 DNA, 39 bases in frame from base 1. V and J are trimmed by 1 base and 5 bases, and the gene matches miss 2 bases of the junction. Every donor in the study was a healthy Caucasian. Miltenyi CD45RO+ enrichment and human naive T-cell isolation kits were used to isolate memory (CD45RO+) and naive T cells from PBMC.

The receptor was derived from a woman aged 18-29 years in good health. Input material: memory (CD45RO+) T cells sorted from blood. The cell subset or site label, read with the paper, signifies: CD45RO+ enriched T cells. The chain uses TRBV5-5 and TRBJ2-5; 7 of the junction bases match TRBD2. The CDR3 sequence is CASSLFGGETQYF. The DNA sequence follows: TGTGCCAGCAGCTTGTTCGGGGGGGAGACCCAGTACTTC.